The clone carrying this T cell receptor (beta chain) was counted many times. The record originates from a study of breast tumors, draining lymph nodes, adjacent tissues. The lymph nodes were axillary draining lymph nodes from breast cancer patients. TCRdb itself ran the multiplex PCR reads through MiXCR, one entry per CDR3 protein. The sample lists more than 80,000 distinct CDR3 sequences; approximately 28% were seen once. The CDR3 is made up of 14 amino acids. Trimming stripped 5 bases from V and 2 bases from J, with 13 bases between. CDR1 is SGHKS, CDR2 YYEKEE, per germline (reference sequence). The sample taken for sequencing was axillary lymph node tissue. The V and J genes are TRBV5-5 and TRBJ1-2; D ambiguous. This TCR derives from a female donor with breast cancer. Some clones in this sample may be carry-over from other donors' samples. The CDR3 DNA follows: TGTGCCAGCAGTTTCTCCGTGGAGAACTATGGCTACACCTTC. Translation: CASSFSVENYGYTF.